This T cell receptor beta chain was recovered during a study of T-cell memory formation after mild COVID-19. Background on the study: TCR clusters showed largely donor specificity.

Study findings and constraints: The main location of contracting CD4+ clones was CM and EM, and that of contracting CD8+ clones was EMRA.

Germline lookup yields CDR1 SGHRS and CDR2 YFSETQ. The CDR3 loop spans 14 amino acids. The V end was cut by 4 bases, the J end by 0 bases, with 10 bases between. Comment on this clonotype: The antigen remains undetermined.

TCR alpha and TCR beta cDNA libraries carrying sample barcodes and UMIs were produced by 5'RACE using constant-segment primers. From the 5' RACE reads, TCRdb called clonotypes with MiXCR, one entry per CDR3 protein. In the table there are fewer than 500,000 distinct CDR3 sequences, about 23% of which are singletons. This sequence joins TRBV5-1 and TRBJ2-5; unclear D gene. The sample consisted of PBMCs or a T cell subset sorted from them (not recorded which). The sequence derives from an adult woman who had mild COVID-19 (a few samples of this study predate the infection). Cell type and time point are not known. CDR3 DNA: TGCGCCAGCAGCCTTCTTAGCTACCAAGAGACCCAGTACTTC. Residues: CASSLLSYQETQYF.